These T cell receptor beta chains were read from a single sample in a study of cytomegalovirus exposure and HLA in healthy donors. Only in-frame clones appear in the TCRdb table, and some are missing; sequencing was by immunoSEQ multiplex PCR. This table holds about 200,000 clones, nearly 80% found once. Sequencing was done on a sample of PBMCs. Source of these receptors: a male donor in good health and CMV-seronegative. CDR3s include the opening cysteine and the closing phenylalanine or tryptophan. The order of the fields is clone size, D gene, V gene, J gene, CDR3 DNA, CDR3 protein. The D gene is left open where the match is weak. Size tells how often a clone was seen (once, few, many) or the class of an expanded clone, and some rows leave it out.

few	TRBD1	TRBV11-3	TRBJ2-7	TGTGCCAGCAGCTTAGGCCCCACAGGGGGCAACTACGAGCAGTACTTC	CASSLGPTGGNYEQYF
-	TRBD1	TRBV29-1	TRBJ2-7	TGCAGCGCGGGGACAGGGACCCCCTACGAGCAGTACTTC	CSAGTGTPYEQYF
-	-	TRBV18	TRBJ1-6	TGTGCCAGCTCACCACTGCTTCCGAGCTCCTATAATTCACCCCTCCACTTT	CASSPLLPSSYNSPLHF
-	-	TRBV2	TRBJ2-5	TGTGCCAGCAGTGTTGATCGGACTCGAGGAGAGACCCAGTACTTC	CASSVDRTRGETQYF
-	TRBD1	TRBV6-5	TRBJ1-1	TGTGCCAGCAGCCTGGACAGGAGGAACACTGAAGCTTTCTTT	CASSLDRRNTEAFF
-	-	TRBV6-1	TRBJ2-1	TGTGCCAGCAGTGAAAGGACAGTAAGCTTGTGGGAGCAGTTCTTC	CASSERTVSLWEQFF
-	-	TRBV29-1	TRBJ2-3	TGCAGCGTTGTAGTCGGCACAGATACGCAGTATTTT	CSVVVGTDTQYF
-	-	TRBV23-1	TRBJ1-5	TGCGCCAGCAGTCCGGATCAGCCCCAGCATTTT	CASSPDQPQHF
-	-	TRBV30	TRBJ1-5	TGTGCCTGGAGGGCAGGGCCCAATCAGCCCCAGCATTTT	CAWRAGPNQPQHF
-	TRBD2	TRBV27	TRBJ2-1	TGTGCCAGCAGTCTAGCGGGCTCCTACAATGAGCAGTTCTTC	CASSLAGSYNEQFF
-	-	TRBV4-1	TRBJ1-1	TGCGCCAGCAGCCAAGATAGACCCTCGGGAGAAGCTTTCTTT	CASSQDRPSGEAFF
few	-	TRBV6-1	TRBJ1-5	TGTGCCAGCAGTGAATCCAGGGCGGTTGGTAGTCAGCCCCAGCATTTT	CASSESRAVGSQPQHF
-	TRBD1	TRBV27	TRBJ2-3	TGTGCCAGCAGTTCCGGACAGGGGGCGCTTGGCACAGATACGCAGTATTTT	CASSSGQGALGTDTQYF
-	-	TRBV10-3	TRBJ1-2	TGTGCCATCAGTGAGTCGGTCGGGGAGGCTGCCGACTATGGCTACACCTTC	CAISESVGEAADYGYTF
-	-	TRBV7-2	TRBJ1-2	TGTGCCAGCAGCTTATCAGGGGCTGAATATGGCTACACCTTC	CASSLSGAEYGYTF
few	TRBD1	TRBV11-2	TRBJ2-5	TGTGCCAGCAGTCACAGACAGGGTGGTGGAGAGACCCAGTACTTC	CASSHRQGGGETQYF
-	-	TRBV4-1	TRBJ1-2	TGCGCCAGCACGTCAGAGTTCAGCTCTAGCTATGGCTACACCTTC	CASTSEFSSSYGYTF
once	TRBD2	TRBV19	TRBJ2-2	TGTGCCAGTAAATGGGGGGGAGCGGCCGGGGAGCTGTTTTTT	CASKWGGAAGELFF
-	-	TRBV19	TRBJ2-7	TGTGCCAGTAGTCCCGGGACTCGGGGCTACGAGCAGTACTTC	CASSPGTRGYEQYF
-	TRBD1	TRBV30	TRBJ1-5	TGTGCCTGGAGTACCCAGGGGGATCAGCCCCAGCATTTT	CAWSTQGDQPQHF
-	-	TRBV30	TRBJ2-7	TGTGCCTGGATCGACCAGGGGTACGAGCAGTACTTC	CAWIDQGYEQYF
-	TRBD2	TRBV4-1	TRBJ2-7	TGCGCCAGCAGCCGGGAGCGGGGGGGCGGAACTAACGAGCAGTACTTC	CASSRERGGGTNEQYF
-	-	TRBV29-1	TRBJ1-5	TGCAGCGCAATGGACTCGCCGGATCAGCCCCAGCATTTT	CSAMDSPDQPQHF
once	-	TRBV7-2	TRBJ1-5	TGTGCCAGCAGCTTAGCATCAGGGAATCATCAGCCCCAGCATTTT	CASSLASGNHQPQHF
medium-sized	TRBD1	TRBV7-3	TRBJ1-2	TGTGCCAGCAGTCCCGGGACAGTCTATGGCTACACCTTC	CASSPGTVYGYTF
few	-	TRBV5-4	TRBJ2-3	TGTGCCAGCAGCTTGGTCCTGGACCGGGGAGATACGCAGTATTTT	CASSLVLDRGDTQYF
-	TRBD1	TRBV4-3	TRBJ2-1	TGCGCCAGCAGCCAAGTGGGACAGCAATTCTTC	CASSQVGQQFF
-	TRBD1	TRBV27	TRBJ2-3	TGTGCCAGCAGCCTGGACAGGGAGGCCACAGATACGCAGTATTTT	CASSLDREATDTQYF
-	TRBD2	TRBV29-1	TRBJ2-5	TGCAGCGTGACGGGGGGGGAAGAGACCCAGTACTTC	CSVTGGEETQYF
-	TRBD2	TRBV2	TRBJ2-1	TGTGCCAGCCGGACTAGCGGGATAGACAATGAGCAGTTCTTC	CASRTSGIDNEQFF
once	-	TRBV9	TRBJ2-1	TGTGCCAGCAGCCCCGGGGGATACAATGAGCAGTTCTTC	CASSPGGYNEQFF
-	-	TRBV19	TRBJ1-2	TGTGCCAGTAGTACTACGAAGGAGTCAAAAAGTGGCTACACCTTC	CASSTTKESKSGYTF
-	TRBD2	TRBV7-9	TRBJ2-1	TGTGCCAGCAGCTTGGGACTAGCGGGGGGGCCTGGCCATGAGCAGTTCTTC	CASSLGLAGGPGHEQFF
-	TRBD2	TRBV28	TRBJ2-5	TGTGCCAGCAACACGCCCAGGACTAGCAGAGAGACCCAGTACTTC	CASNTPRTSRETQYF
many	TRBD1	TRBV15	TRBJ1-4	TGTGCCACCAGCAGAGATGGGGAAGGGGGCTGGGAAAAACTGTTTTTT	CATSRDGEGGWEKLFF
-	-	TRBV25-1	TRBJ2-1	TGTGCCAGCAGTGACGGTGGGCTGGGTAGACCATATGAGCAGTTCTTC	CASSDGGLGRPYEQFF
-	TRBD1	TRBV7-2	TRBJ2-1	TGTGCCAGCAGCTTATCGGGACAGGGGGCAGATGAGCAGTTCTTC	CASSLSGQGADEQFF
-	-	TRBV18	TRBJ1-2	TGTGCCAGCTCACGACAGAACCAAGTGGATGGCTACACCTTC	CASSRQNQVDGYTF
-	-	TRBV6-6	TRBJ2-7	TGTGCCAGCAGTCCCTACAGGACGGCCTACGAGCAGTACTTC	CASSPYRTAYEQYF
few	TRBD1	TRBV30	TRBJ1-5	TGTGCCTGGACAGGGGGCGGTGGCGGTCAGCCCCAGCATTTT	CAWTGGGGGQPQHF
once	TRBD2	TRBV11-2	TRBJ2-7	TGTGCCAGCAGCCAGATGGGACTAGCGGGGCTCTACGAGCAGTACTTC	CASSQMGLAGLYEQYF
-	TRBD2	TRBV6-5	TRBJ2-1	TGTGCCAGCAGTACGAGGACTAGCGGGAGTAATGAGCAGTTCTTC	CASSTRTSGSNEQFF
-	-	TRBV28	TRBJ2-3	TGTGCCAGCAGTTTATATACTATCACAGATACGCAGTATTTT	CASSLYTITDTQYF
-	-	TRBV7-3	TRBJ2-2	TGTGCCAGCAGCTTAAACTTGATGGGGGAGCTGTTTTTT	CASSLNLMGELFF
-	TRBD2	TRBV14	TRBJ2-5	TGTGCCAGCAGCCCCAGGACTAGCGGTAGGAAGACCCAGTACTTC	CASSPRTSGRKTQYF
-	TRBD1	TRBV19	TRBJ1-6	TGTGCCAGTAGTATGATGGCGACAGGGTTCTCTTCACCCCTCCACTTT	CASSMMATGFSSPLHF
few	-	TRBV6-6	TRBJ2-1	TGTGCCAGCGCAGGGGGGAGCTCCTACAATGAGCAGTTCTTC	CASAGGSSYNEQFF
-	-	TRBV4-1	TRBJ1-4	TGCGCCAGCAGCCAAGGGACAGTAACTAATGAAAAACTGTTTTTT	CASSQGTVTNEKLFF
few	TRBD1	TRBV11-3	TRBJ2-2	TGTGCCAGCAGCCCAGGGACAGGGACGAACACCGGGGAGCTGTTTTTT	CASSPGTGTNTGELFF
-	TRBD2	TRBV19	TRBJ2-1	TGTGCCAGTAGTGCACCGGGACTAGCGGGAGGGAAGCAGTTCTTC	CASSAPGLAGGKQFF
-	-	TRBV5-1	TRBJ2-7	TGCGCCAGCAGCGGGGGCTCTACCTACGAGCAGTACTTC	CASSGGSTYEQYF
-	-	TRBV29-1	TRBJ2-7	TGCAGCGTTGTATGGGACTTACCCTACGAGCAGTACTTC	CSVVWDLPYEQYF
few	-	TRBV5-1	TRBJ2-7	TGCGCCAGCAGCTCCCCGGGGAAAAGATCAGGGGACAATACCTACGAGCAGTACTTC	CASSSPGKRSGDNTYEQYF
-	TRBD1	TRBV6-1	TRBJ2-4	TGTGCCAGCAGTTTTACAGGGGAGAGGGACATTCAGTACTTC	CASSFTGERDIQYF
-	TRBD1	TRBV5-1	TRBJ2-1	TGCGCCAGCAGCCTCGAGGACAGGATCTACAATGAGCAGTTCTTC	CASSLEDRIYNEQFF
many	TRBD2	TRBV4-3	TRBJ2-3	TGCGCCAGCAGCCAAGAGCGGGGGGGTGCCACAGATACGCAGTATTTT	CASSQERGGATDTQYF
-	-	TRBV27	TRBJ2-5	TGTGCCAGCAGTTTATCATACAGCCAAGAGACCCAGTACTTC	CASSLSYSQETQYF
-	TRBD1	TRBV11-2	TRBJ2-7	TGTGCCAGCAGCTTCCTGGGGACAGGGCTCCGAGGGGGGGACGAGCAGTACTTC	CASSFLGTGLRGGDEQYF